This TCR beta chain was profiled in a study of vaccination and CD4 T cells after COVID-19. Study-wide results and caveats: Convalescent patients gained a median approximately 89% of their reactive clones only post-vaccination.

Sequencing of the DNA from cultured CD4+ T cells was carried out with the Oncomine TCR Beta short-read assay. CD4+ T cells were cultured, and genomic DNA was extracted from them. TCRdb reanalysed the PCR reads using MiXCR and keeps one entry per CDR3 protein. The top ten clones hold 25% to 30% of a sample with some 7,000 distinct CDR3 sequences, roughly a third of them seen once. This clonotype is judged medium-sized (0.01 to 0.1%). The antigen is not known. Treatment reported: approximately nine-day PBMC culture with coronavirus spike peptide pools or control peptides (ViraFEST assay). These CD4+ T cells came from an unexposed donor, sampled before the COVID-19 pandemic (2011-2018). The receptor's source is a human donor in good health. Sequenced: CD4+ T cells from blood, cultured in vitro.

The CDR3, as DNA: TGCAGTGCTCCCGGGACAGGGGGTACTGAAGCTTTCTTT. This gives the protein CSAPGTGGTEAFF. The chain recombines TRBV20-1 with TRBJ1-1; 11 bases are a match to TRBD1. The CDR3 sequence is 13 residues long. The germline CDR1 and CDR2 sequences are DFQATT and SNEGSKA (reference sequence). The V segment lost 5 bases and the J segment 5 bases; nucleotides outside the gene matches: 4.